These 20 T cell receptor beta chains were sequenced from one sample in a study of shared clonotypes between healthy human individuals. Clones were read by immunoSEQ multiplex PCR, and TCRdb kept only the in-frame ones, dropping some. Of roughly 500,000 clones in the sample, 70% to 80% were seen once. Sequenced input: PBMCs. The receptor source for this set is a woman aged 40 to 50 in good health. Some clones in this sample may be carry-over from other donors' samples.

The sample holds one count of this clone. The chain combines TRBV7-2 with TRBJ2-2, with a tentative D call TRBD1 (5 bases). Trimming shortened V by 0 bases and J by 4 bases, and 12 bases separated the two germline ends. The CDR3 runs 16 residues. From germline, CDR1 is SGHTA and CDR2 FQGNSA. This chain's CDR3 is CASSLARVDITGELFF. The DNA for the CDR3 is TGTGCCAGCAGCTTAGCCAGGGTGGATATCACCGGGGAGCTGTTTTTT.

Worth noting for this clone: The same CDR3 arises from other DNA sequences in this sample as well. This chain connects TRBV28 to TRBJ2-3, with 9 bases fitting TRBD2. The CDR3 runs to 15 residues. V lost 3 bases to trimming and J lost 2 bases; unmatched junction nucleotides: 3. Germline loops: CDR1 MDHEN, CDR2 SYDVKM. CDR3 sequence: CASSLLAGNTDTQYF. The CDR3 DNA is TGTGCCAGCAGTTTGCTAGCGGGAAACACAGATACGCAGTATTTT.

This clone was detected a few times. The junction and the germline gene differ at one end; a read error may be behind it. The chain recombines TRBV7-7 with TRBJ2-2; unclear D gene. CDR1 SSHAT and CDR2 FNYEAQ come from the germline V gene (reference sequence). This CDR3 spans 14 amino acids. The CDR3 loop is CASSRDMNTGELFF. The CDR3 region has the DNA TGTGCTAGCAGCCGAGACATGAACACCGGGGAGCTGTTTTTT.

The chain links TRBV19 to TRBJ1-5; TRBD1 matches at 11 bases. This CDR3 comprises 15 residues. J gave up 2 bases and V 6 bases, and 3 bases lay outside the gene matches. Germline CDR1 is LNHDA and CDR2 is SQIVND (reference sequence). In nucleotides, the CDR3 is TGTGCCAGTAGGGACAGGGGGCACGGCAATCAGCCCCAGCATTTT. Translation gives CASRDRGHGNQPQHF. Combining the CDR3 with reference TRBV19 and TRBJ1-5 gives the whole variable domain DGGITQSPKYLFRKEGQNVTLSCEQNLNHDAMYWYRQDPGQGLRLIYYSQIVNDFQKGDIAEGYSVSREKKESFPLTVTSAQKNPTAFYLCASRDRGHGNQPQHFGDGTRLSIL.

The chain has TRBV6-1 and TRBJ2-3; 11 bases map to TRBD2. Germline assignment: CDR1 MNHNS and CDR2 SASEGT. V lost 6 bases to trimming and J lost 2 bases; unmatched junction nucleotides: 1. This CDR3 contains 14 residues. The CDR3 loop is CASRTSGDTDTQYF. Written as DNA, the CDR3 is TGTGCCAGCAGGACTAGCGGGGACACAGATACGCAGTATTTT.

This clone was counted a few times. This chain joins TRBV5-4 and TRBJ1-2, with D maybe TRBD1 (5 bases). The CDR3 contains 15 residues. V was trimmed by 0 bases and J by 3 bases, leaving 12 bases between them. Germline assignment: CDR1 SGHNT and CDR2 YYREEE (reference sequence). The CDR3 bases are TGTGCCAGCAGCTTGGCCGACAGTTACCACTATGGCTACACCTTC. This translates into CASSLADSYHYGYTF.

V gene TRBV13 combines with J gene TRBJ2-4, with a tentative D call TRBD1 (6 bases). Germline assignment: CDR1 PRHDT and CDR2 FYEKMQ (reference sequence). This CDR3 has 17 amino acids. V was clipped by 3 bases and J by 3 bases, with 18 bases between them. The CDR3 protein is CASSFKTGARDKNIQYF. CDR3 coding DNA: TGTGCCAGCAGCTTCAAGACAGGAGCCCGGGACAAAAACATTCAGTACTTC.

This sequence joins TRBV4-1 and TRBJ2-7; 8 bases match TRBD2. Losses at the gene ends were 0 bases for V and 5 bases for J; bases not matched to a gene: 9. The CDR3 length is 16 residues. Germline-derived CDR1 and CDR2 are MGHRA and YSYEKL. CDR3 nucleotide sequence: TGCGCCAGCAGCCAAGATTGGCGGGAGGATACCCACGAGCAGTACTTC. This translates into CASSQDWREDTHEQYF.

This chain links TRBV25-1 with TRBJ2-1; TRBD2 agrees at 13 bases. V lost 4 bases and J lost 9; bases outside the gene matches: 9. Germline CDR1 reads MGHDK; CDR2 reads SYGVNS. The CDR3 sequence is 16 residues long. CDR3 in DNA: TGTGCCAGCAGTGTTCCGGGACTAGCGGGATCTGGTGAGCAGTTCTTC. It is translated as CASSVPGLAGSGEQFF.

As for this clone: The same CDR3 can be traced to other DNA sequences in this sample. The CDR3 nucleotides read TGTGCCAGCAGTTTAGGGCGGGGGGCCTACGAGCAGTACTTC. It translates to CASSLGRGAYEQYF. The chain uses TRBV27 and TRBJ2-7; 8 bases match TRBD2. Germline CDR1 and CDR2: MNHEY and SMNVEV (reference sequence). CDR3 length: 14 amino acids. V dropped 2 bases and J dropped 2; count of bases not matched to a gene: 2.

The chain carries TRBV6-1 and TRBJ2-7; TRBD2 matches 8 bases. J gave up 4 bases and V 6 bases, and 8 bases lay outside the gene matches. The CDR3 is 14 residues long. Per germline, CDR1 MNHNS and CDR2 SASEGT. The CDR3 sequence is CASSLGGLGYEQYF. The DNA for the CDR3 is TGTGCCAGCAGCCTGGGGGGACTAGGGTACGAGCAGTACTTC.

This chain links TRBV5-1 with TRBJ2-1, with TRBD2 matching 13 bases. Germline loops: CDR1 SGHRS, CDR2 YFSETQ. V lost 2 bases and J lost 4; bases outside the gene matches: 6. This CDR3 contains 17 residues. Here the CDR3 reads CASSLSSTSGRYNEQFF. The CDR3 DNA reads TGCGCCAGCAGCTTATCCTCGACTAGCGGGAGGTACAATGAGCAGTTCTTC.

This chain links TRBV6-1 with TRBJ2-7; weak D call: TRBD1 (6 bases). Germline V gives CDR1 MNHNS, CDR2 SASEGT. The V gene lost 9 bases and the J gene lost 2 bases, with 14 bases spanning the gap. The CDR3 extends over 13 amino acids. CDR3 in DNA: TGTGCCAGTTTGGGGGACAACACCTACGAGCAGTACTTC. Its translation is CASLGDNTYEQYF.

The gene calls are TRBV5-1 and TRBJ2-2, with D possibly called TRBD1 or TRBD2 (5 bases each). Germline V gene lookup returns CDR1 SGHRS and CDR2 YFSETQ. V was pared by 6 bases and J by 0 bases, with 21 bases between. The CDR3 runs to 18 residues. The CDR3 region is CASTRFGTETPNTGELFF. The CDR3 region has the DNA TGCGCCAGCACCCGGTTTGGGACCGAGACTCCGAACACCGGGGAGCTGTTTTTT.

The rearrangement joins TRBV19 to TRBJ2-7; the match to TRBD1 covers 10 bases. The CDR3 loop spans 16 amino acids. The ends lost 5 bases at V and 2 bases at J; junction bases unmatched: 9. Germline values: CDR1 LNHDA, CDR2 SQIVND (reference sequence). The CDR3 coding sequence is TGTGCCAGTAGTGACTCCGGGACAGGGGCCCCCTACGAGCAGTACTTC. Amino acid sequence: CASSDSGTGAPYEQYF.

The chain is built from TRBV9 and TRBJ1-3, with unresolved D. CDR3 length equals 16 residues. Germline loops: CDR1 SGDLS, CDR2 YYNGEE. Trimming shortened V by 0 bases and J by 0 bases, and 10 bases separated the two germline ends. The CDR3 here is CASSVAPGSSGNTIYF. CDR3 sequence (DNA): TGTGCCAGCAGCGTAGCCCCCGGATCCTCTGGAAACACCATATATTTT.

The chain links TRBV7-9 to TRBJ1-2; TRBD1 might be the D (6 bases). V was shortened by 4 bases and J by 4 bases, with 13 bases between the two germline ends. This CDR3 is built from 14 residues. Germline CDR1 reads SEHNR; CDR2 reads FQNEAQ (reference sequence). The DNA of the CDR3 is TGTGCCAGCAGCTATTTGACAGGCAGCTATGGCTACACCTTC. Protein sequence: CASSYLTGSYGYTF.

The chain carries TRBV19 and TRBJ2-2; a possible D gene is TRBD2 (5 bases). V lost 3 bases to trimming and J lost 4 bases, with 9 bases between them. Germline CDR1 reads LNHDA; CDR2 reads SQIVND (reference sequence). The length of the CDR3 is 14 residues. The CDR3 loop is CASSMSGITGELFF. In DNA form, the CDR3 reads TGTGCCAGTAGTATGTCCGGGATCACCGGGGAGCTGTTTTTT.

This clone was seen more than once but under ten times. The chain joins TRBV11-2 to TRBJ1-5, with no clear D. Germline V gene data show CDR1 as SGHAT and CDR2 as FQNNGV. The CDR3 spans 14 residues. Trimming took off 2 bases at V and 0 bases at J, with 5 bases between the two ends. CDR3 in DNA: TGTGCCAGCAGCTTAATAGATAGCAATCAGCCCCAGCATTTT. Protein: CASSLIDSNQPQHF.

This clone was seen once. The chain joins TRBV6-1 to TRBJ2-5; TRBD1 aligns across 10 bases. Unmatched junction bases numbered 6, after V lost 6 bases and J lost 5 bases. This CDR3 comprises 14 residues. Germline V lookup: CDR1 MNHNS, CDR2 SASEGT. CDR3 region: CASSRDRGRETQYF. DNA for the CDR3: TGTGCCAGCAGCCGGGACAGGGGTAGGGAGACCCAGTACTTC.